This T cell receptor (beta chain) comes out of a study of T cell repertoires in cytomegalovirus infection. Looking at the study overall: Indications came from public TCR beta signatures; they pointed to CMV infection and to a matching HLA type.

This clonotype was observed many times. Its cognate antigen is unknown. TCRdb ran MiXCR on the reads and lists one entry per CDR3 protein. The sample has 35,000 to 55,000 distinct CDR3 sequences; 20% to 25% are singletons. Study-level results: Clonotype analysis showed dominance of the ex vivo response by HLA-C-restricted CMV-specific TCR beta clonotypes. The cumulative frequency of public TCR beta families distinguished individuals who carried CMV together with the relevant HLA.

With 6 bases clipped from V and 6 bases from J, the junction kept 8 bases outside the gene matches. This CDR3 region has 13 residues. CDR1 and CDR2 from the germline V gene are SGHTA and FQGNSA. This clonotype originated in a human donor in good health (CMV status not recorded). Some clones in this sample may be carry-over from other donors' samples. The V call is TRBV7-2, the J call TRBJ2-7; 7 bases line up with TRBD2. The sample comprised PBMCs, sequenced either directly or after in vitro stimulation (not recorded which). CDR3 in amino acids: CASSFTSAVEQYF. The CDR3 region has the DNA TGTGCCAGCAGTTTCACTAGCGCGGTCGAGCAGTACTTC.